A selection of T cell receptor beta chains follows, all from one sample in a study of T cell responses to AZD1222 COVID-19 vaccine. Only in-frame clones appear in the TCRdb table, and some are missing; sequencing was by immunoSEQ multiplex PCR. The sample lists under 70,000 clones, around 80% occurring once. This sample comprised peripheral blood, obtained 28 days after the second AZD1222 dose. The receptor source for this set is an adult who received the AZD1222 COVID-19 vaccine. Each CDR3 is given with its conserved first and last residue. D genes are given only for firm matches. Some rows have no size entry. The others give once, few or many, or a class for an expanded clone.

D gene	J gene	clone size	V gene	CDR3 protein	CDR3 DNA
-	TRBJ1-2	once	TRBV6-1	CASSENRNYGYTF	TGTGCCAGCAGTGAGAACAGAAACTATGGCTACACCTTC
-	TRBJ1-1	-	TRBV4-1	CASSQAARPERSEAFF	TGCGCCAGCAGCCAAGCAGCAAGACCCGAGCGGAGTGAAGCTTTCTTT
-	TRBJ1-6	-	TRBV6-5	CASSRLGGPNSPLHF	TGTGCCAGCAGTCGCCTCGGGGGACCTAATTCACCCCTCCACTTT
-	TRBJ2-7	-	TRBV7-2	CASSLRPGGSFSYEQYF	TGTGCCAGCAGCTTAAGGCCGGGCGGATCCTTCTCCTACGAGCAGTACTTC
-	TRBJ1-2	-	TRBV6-5	CASSSGDYYGYTF	TGTGCCAGCAGTTCAGGGGATTACTATGGCTACACCTTC
-	TRBJ1-2	-	TRBV5-5	CASSLYGDYGYTF	TGTGCCAGCAGCTTATACGGGGACTATGGCTACACCTTC
TRBD1	TRBJ1-3	-	TRBV18	CASSPKGAAGNTIYF	TGTGCCAGCTCACCAAAGGGGGCAGCTGGAAACACCATATATTTT
TRBD1	TRBJ1-1	-	TRBV7-8	CASSLGGQGTEAFF	TGTGCCAGCAGCTTAGGAGGACAGGGGACCGAAGCTTTCTTT
TRBD1	TRBJ1-5	-	TRBV30	CAWSATGGNQPQHF	TGTGCCTGGAGTGCCACAGGGGGCAATCAGCCCCAGCATTTT
TRBD1	TRBJ1-3	many	TRBV6-5	CASSYGQGAYTIYF	TGTGCCAGCAGTTACGGGCAGGGGGCCTACACCATATATTTT
-	TRBJ1-2	-	TRBV5-1	CASSLGTANYGYTF	TGCGCCAGCAGCTTGGGTACAGCTAACTATGGCTACACCTTC
TRBD1	TRBJ1-5	-	TRBV2	CASSPSGQPNQPQHF	TGTGCCAGCAGCCCCTCGGGACAGCCAAATCAGCCCCAGCATTTT
-	TRBJ1-5	-	TRBV5-6	CASSLVGHQPQHF	TGTGCCAGCAGCTTGGTAGGGCATCAGCCCCAGCATTTT
TRBD2	TRBJ2-3	-	TRBV7-6	CASSLGVGTITDTQYF	TGTGCCAGCAGCTTAGGAGTCGGGACTATCACAGATACGCAGTATTTT